These 30 T cell receptor beta chains were all obtained from the same sample, sequenced in a study of T-cell memory formation after mild COVID-19. Each CDR3 protein is one row after TCRdb ran MiXCR on the 5' RACE reads. The sample lists more than 120,000 distinct CDR3 sequences; over 6% were seen once. The material sequenced was PBMCs or a T cell subset sorted from them (not recorded which). Receptors originate from an adult woman who had mild COVID-19 (a few samples of this study predate the infection). Cell type and time point are not known.

The table lists this clonotype with many counts. V usage is TRBV3-1 and J usage is TRBJ1-2; D call uncertain. Trimming pared 2 bases from V and 8 bases from J, leaving 12 bases between. The CDR3 spans 13 residues. Germline lookup yields CDR1 LGHDT and CDR2 YNNKEL (reference sequence). The CDR3 loop is CASSQPGNGGYTF. The CDR3 DNA is TGTGCCAGCAGCCAACCAGGAAATGGAGGCTACACCTTC.

The V and J genes are TRBV7-6 and TRBJ1-3; 7 positions agree with TRBD1. Trimming removed 1 base from V and 1 base from J; junction bases left unmatched: 4. Germline-derived CDR1 and CDR2 are SGHVS and FNYEAQ. CDR3 length: 16 amino acids. The CDR3 DNA sequence: TGTGCCAGCAGCTTAGAACAGGGGTTATCTGGAAACACCATATATTTT. This codes for CASSLEQGLSGNTIYF. Full variable domain (missing parts from reference TRBV7-6 and TRBJ1-3): GAGVSQSPRYKVTKRGQDVALRCDPISGHVSLYWYRQALGQGPEFLTYFNYEAQQDKSGLPNDRFSAERPEGSISTLTIQRTEQRDSAMYRCASSLEQGLSGNTIYFGEGSWLTVV.

This clonotype was detected a few times. The rearrangement links TRBV18 to TRBJ1-4, with 9 bases matching TRBD1. Germline CDR1 and CDR2: KGHSH and LQKENI. The V gene end was trimmed by 3 bases and the J gene end by 4 bases; junction bases not matched to a gene: 6. The CDR3 loop spans 16 amino acids. The CDR3 spells CASSPGQGFLNEKLFF. In DNA form, the CDR3 reads TGTGCCAGCTCACCGGGACAGGGCTTCCTTAATGAAAAACTGTTTTTT.

A few counts support this clonotype. The chain carries TRBV12-3 or TRBV12-4 and TRBJ2-7; 9 nucleotides agree with TRBD2. The junction had 13 bases not matched to a gene; V was cut back by 2 bases and J by 2 bases. This CDR3 is built from 18 residues. The DNA of the CDR3 is TGTGCCAGCAGTTTATTGGGGTCCGGTAGCGGGAGACCCTACGAGCAGTACTTC. Residues: CASSLLGSGSGRPYEQYF.

Ten or more counts support this clonotype. This chain joins TRBV7-8 and TRBJ2-5; 7 bases are shared with TRBD1. V was pared by 0 bases and J by 5 bases, with 9 bases of the junction left unmatched. The CDR3 consists of 16 residues. The germline gives CDR1 SGHVS, CDR2 FQNEAQ. The CDR3 nucleotides are TGTGCCAGCAGCTTAGCTCTGACAGGGTACGGGGAGACCCAGTACTTC. It translates to CASSLALTGYGETQYF. The complete variable domain, with remaining parts taken from reference TRBV7-8 and TRBJ2-5, reads GAGVSQSPRYKVAKRGQDVALRCDPISGHVSLFWYQQALGQGPEFLTYFQNEAQLDKSGLPSDRFFAERPEGSVSTLKIQRTQQEDSAVYLCASSLALTGYGETQYFGPGTRLLVL.

This clonotype came up a few times. The chain has TRBV18 and TRBJ2-7, with D perhaps TRBD2 (6 bases). In germline, CDR1 is KGHSH, CDR2 LQKENI. The length of the CDR3 is 14 residues. Deletions cut 3 bases from V and 3 bases from J, with 12 bases between. In DNA, the CDR3 is TGTGCCAGCTCACCGCCCGGGACTGACTACGAGCAGTACTTC. This gives the protein CASSPPGTDYEQYF.

At least ten counts were recorded for this clonotype. V is TRBV20-1 and J is TRBJ2-3; D call uncertain. Trimming cost V 5 bases and J 0 bases, with 12 bases left between them. Germline V lookup: CDR1 DFQATT, CDR2 SNEGSKA (reference sequence). This CDR3 comprises 14 residues. Written as DNA, the CDR3 is TGCAGTGCTCCTCGGAGAACCAGCACAGATACGCAGTATTTT. This sequence encodes CSAPRRTSTDTQYF.

This clonotype was detected ten times or more. The chain links TRBV7-2 to TRBJ2-1; TRBD1 aligns across 9 bases. The ends lost 6 bases at V and 4 bases at J; junction bases unmatched: 4. The CDR3 sequence is 14 residues long. Germline CDR1 and CDR2: SGHTA and FQGNSA. The CDR3 loop is CASRGQGRYNEQFF. Written as DNA, the CDR3 is TGTGCCAGCAGAGGACAGGGGAGGTACAATGAGCAGTTCTTC.

This clonotype was picked up many times. V gene TRBV7-2 combines with J gene TRBJ2-5; 12 nucleotides agree with TRBD2. The CDR3 extends over 14 amino acids. V lost 4 bases and J lost 6; bases outside the gene matches: 3. Germline loops: CDR1 SGHTA, CDR2 FQGNSA. Written as DNA, the CDR3 is TGTGCCAGCAGCTCTAGCGGGGGGGCGAAGACCCAGTACTTC. It specifies CASSSSGGAKTQYF.

This clonotype has a count of ten or more. The chain is built from TRBV18 and TRBJ2-7; 10 nucleotides line up with TRBD1. The CDR3 has 14 residues. V was pared by 3 bases and J by 4 bases, with 3 bases of the junction left unmatched. CDR1 is KGHSH and CDR2 is LQKENI in the germline V gene. CDR3 coding DNA: TGTGCCAGCTCACCGGACAGGGGGACGTACGAGCAGTACTTC. Amino acids: CASSPDRGTYEQYF.

The DNA for the CDR3 is TGTGCCAGCCTCGAGGGGGGCAACTATGGCTACACCTTC. It specifies CASLEGGNYGYTF. This rearrangement joins TRBV12-3 or TRBV12-4 to TRBJ1-2; tentatively, D is TRBD1 (6 bases). Trimming removed 8 bases at V and 2 bases at J, with 12 bases between. CDR3 length equals 13 residues.

This clonotype was seen ten or more times. V gene TRBV20-1 combines with J gene TRBJ1-1; 7 positions agree with TRBD1. The trim removed 3 bases at V and 3 bases at J, leaving 10 bases unmatched. Germline V gene lookup returns CDR1 DFQATT and CDR2 SNEGSKA (reference sequence). This CDR3 spans 15 amino acids. The CDR3 sequence is CSASQGGKSHTEAFF. The CDR3 bases are TGCAGTGCTAGCCAGGGGGGGAAATCCCACACTGAAGCTTTCTTT.

The rearrangement joins TRBV7-3 to TRBJ1-1, with 7 nucleotides matching TRBD1. The CDR3 has 18 residues. V shed 5 bases, J shed 0 bases, and the junction held 15 bases outside the gene matches. Germline V gene data show CDR1 as SGHTA and CDR2 as FQGTGA. The CDR3 region has the DNA TGTGCCAGCAGCCCAACCTTAAGGCCGGGACAGATGAACACTGAAGCTTTCTTT. Protein: CASSPTLRPGQMNTEAFF.

The CDR3 DNA is TGCAGTGCTAGTGGAGTTTTGAACTATGGCTACACCTTC. Translated: CSASGVLNYGYTF. This chain connects TRBV20-1 to TRBJ1-2; no firm D call. In germline, CDR1 is DFQATT, CDR2 SNEGSKA (reference sequence). Deletions cut 3 bases from V and 2 bases from J, with 10 bases between. This CDR3 has 13 residues.

This clonotype was seen ten or more times. The chain is built from TRBV20-1 and TRBJ2-2; 11 nucleotides agree with TRBD2. Germline CDR1 is DFQATT and CDR2 is SNEGSKA (reference sequence). Trimming took 3 bases from V and 0 from J; bases not matched to a gene: 6. This CDR3 spans 17 amino acids. CDR3 DNA: TGCAGTGCTAGGGCGCTAGCGGGGGGCGCGAACACCGGGGAGCTGTTTTTT. It translates to CSARALAGGANTGELFF.

This clonotype was detected only a few times. One junction end disagrees with the germline gene, perhaps due to a read error. The gene calls are TRBV7-7 and TRBJ2-5; D is unclear. This CDR3 is built from 14 residues. Germline CDR1 reads SSHAT; CDR2 reads FNYEAQ (reference sequence). The CDR3 reads CASSSSGAKETQYF. CDR3 nucleotides: TGTGCTAGCAGCTCATCCGGAGCAAAAGAGACCCAGTACTTC.

The chain carries TRBV12-3 or TRBV12-4 and TRBJ1-5, with D possibly TRBD1 on 6 matching bases. The ends were cut back, 2 bases at V and 3 bases at J, with 8 bases in the middle. The CDR3 loop spans 14 amino acids. CDR3 nucleotide sequence: TGTGCCAGCAGTTTACGACAGGACAATCAGCCCCAGCATTTT. Its translation: CASSLRQDNQPQHF.

This clonotype has ten or more counts. This chain links TRBV6-1 with TRBJ1-2; 7 bases align to TRBD1. CDR3 length: 14 amino acids. Germline V gene lookup returns CDR1 MNHNS and CDR2 SASEGT. V was pared by 3 bases and J by 5 bases, with 6 bases of the junction left unmatched. CDR3 residues: CASSDATGVYGYTF. DNA of the CDR3: TGTGCCAGCAGTGACGCCACAGGGGTATATGGCTACACCTTC.

This clonotype was counted between two and nine times. The V gene is TRBV24-1, the J gene TRBJ1-5; no firm D call. The CDR3 is made up of 13 amino acids. The V end lost 6 bases, the J end lost 1 base, and 6 bases lay between the germline ends. In germline, CDR1 is KGHDR, CDR2 SFDVKD. CDR3 nucleotides: TGTGCCACCAGTTCCGGGAGCAATCAGCCCCAGCATTTT. As protein: CATSSGSNQPQHF.

This clonotype was picked up many times. The chain's CDR3 is CASSQSRGPYEQYF. CDR3 bases: TGCGCCAGCAGTCAATCCCGGGGCCCCTACGAGCAGTACTTC. The chain couples TRBV23-1 to TRBJ2-7; D possibly uses TRBD1 or TRBD2 (5 bases each). TRBV23-1 is labeled an ORF, and its function is uncertain. V lost 0 bases and J lost 2, with 8 bases in between. The CDR3 has 14 amino acids.

In this sample, this clonotype turned up many times. The rearrangement uses TRBV7-9 and TRBJ1-1, with D possibly TRBD1 on 6 matching bases. The CDR3 runs 15 residues. Germline assignment: CDR1 SEHNR and CDR2 FQNEAQ (reference sequence). Deletions cut 0 bases from V and 4 bases from J, with 12 bases between. As DNA, the CDR3 is TGTGCCAGCAGCTTAGCGGGCAGGGGTATCACTGAAGCTTTCTTT. It is translated as CASSLAGRGITEAFF.

This chain joins TRBV20-1 and TRBJ2-3; D gene uncertain. The CDR3 length is 11 residues. V was pared by 2 bases and J by 2 bases, with 2 bases between. Germline V lookup: CDR1 DFQATT, CDR2 SNEGSKA (reference sequence). CDR3 residues: CSARFTDTQYF. In DNA, the CDR3 is TGCAGTGCTAGATTCACAGATACGCAGTATTTT.

The sample holds many counts of this clonotype. This chain joins TRBV5-1 and TRBJ2-7, with D perhaps matching TRBD1 (5 bases). Trimming cost V 5 bases and J 3 bases, with 15 bases left between them. The germline V gene has CDR1 SGHRS and CDR2 YFSETQ. The CDR3 runs to 14 residues. The chain's CDR3 is CASSIGAEIYEQYF. Written as DNA, the CDR3 is TGCGCCAGCAGTATAGGGGCGGAAATCTACGAGCAGTACTTC.

V is TRBV5-6 and J is TRBJ1-6; a weak D match, TRBD1 (5 bases). Germline V CDR1 and CDR2: SGHDT, YYEEEE. The CDR3 totals 16 residues. Trimming removed 3 bases from V and 5 bases from J, with 15 bases in between. In DNA, the CDR3 is TGTGCCAGCAGCTCGGGGGTCGGACGGAATAATTCACCCCTCCACTTT. Translated: CASSSGVGRNNSPLHF.

This clonotype was seen a few times. The chain uses TRBV2 and TRBJ1-2, with a tentative D call TRBD1 (5 bases). Trimming stripped 7 bases from V and 6 bases from J, with 15 bases between. In germline, CDR1 is SNHLY, CDR2 FYNNEI. The CDR3 has 13 amino acids. CDR3 DNA sequence: TGTGCCAGCACAAGGGGCTGGGACGATGGCTACACCTTC. It specifies CASTRGWDDGYTF.

V and J are TRBV30 and TRBJ1-2, with D unclear. Germline values: CDR1 GTSNPN, CDR2 SVGIG (reference sequence). V was clipped by 1 base and J by 4 bases, with 10 bases between them. CDR3 size: 13 residues. CDR3 region: CAWSGGNPYGYTF. CDR3 bases: TGTGCCTGGAGTGGCGGAAACCCCTATGGCTACACCTTC.

The genes are TRBV3-1 and TRBJ1-1; no reliable D call. CDR3 length: 14 amino acids. V was shortened by 1 base and J by 3 bases, with 9 bases between the two germline ends. Per the germline V gene, CDR1 is LGHDT and CDR2 is YNNKEL (reference sequence). The chain's CDR3 is CASSQVAGYTEAFF. CDR3 DNA: TGTGCCAGCAGCCAAGTGGCGGGTTACACTGAAGCTTTCTTT. Supplemented by reference TRBV3-1 and TRBJ1-1, the full variable domain reads DTAVSQTPKYLVTQMGNDKSIKCEQNLGHDTMYWYKQDSKKFLKIMFSYNNKELIINETVPNRFSPKSPDKAHLNLHINSLELGDSAVYFCASSQVAGYTEAFFGQGTRLTVV.

The chain couples TRBV18 to TRBJ2-3; D is uncertain. The V end was cut by 1 base, the J end by 4 bases, with 3 bases between. The germline gives CDR1 KGHSH, CDR2 LQKENI. The CDR3 has 12 residues. The CDR3 is CASSPQADTQYF. The CDR3 bases are TGTGCCAGCTCACCACAAGCAGATACGCAGTATTTT.

The V and J genes are TRBV5-4 and TRBJ2-5; D remains ambiguous. The V gene lost 2 bases and the J gene lost 1 base, with 3 bases spanning the gap. The germline V gene encodes CDR1 SGHNT and CDR2 YYREEE (reference sequence). CDR3 length equals 12 residues. Here the CDR3 DNA reads TGTGCCAGCAGCTTCCCCCAAGAGACCCAGTACTTC. Translation: CASSFPQETQYF.

This clonotype was picked up many times. The chain joins TRBV7-3 to TRBJ2-2, with D hard to call. V dropped 5 bases and J dropped 5 bases, with 12 bases sitting between them. Germline V CDR1 and CDR2: SGHTA, FQGTGA. CDR3 size: 14 residues. DNA for the CDR3: TGTGCCAGCAGCGCTACGCCTCAGACCGGGGAGCTGTTTTTT. Amino acids: CASSATPQTGELFF.